This T cell receptor beta chain was sequenced for a study of lymphopenia after photon versus proton radiotherapy (dated by TCRdb to between 2018 and 2021). General notes on the study: The study compared the immunological effects of photon versus proton radiation therapy in patients with gastrointestinal tumors who developed high-grade lymphopenia. A cohort of 20 patients with gastrointestinal tumors who received either photon or proton therapy and subsequently developed lymphopenia was included. The study aimed to characterize how the two radiation modalities differ in their impact on the immune system.

In the case of this clone: Its antigen is not yet known. Per-nucleotide qualities are absent, and no much larger clonotype sits a single base away.

The library was made by the immunoSEQ multiplex PCR assay. T cell repertoires were profiled by deep sequencing of rearranged TCR beta loci, alongside multiparametric flow cytometry. Entries here come from immuneACCESS through TCRdb and include only in-frame sequences with V and J called. Some clones fail to appear in such tables; in the studies checked, an unresolved V gene covers under half of the shortfall, and the cause of the remainder is unknown. A total of about 34,000 clones appear in this sample, under 90% of them only once. The top ten constitute roughly 15% of the sample. Trimming removed 9 bases from V and 8 bases from J; the gene matches leave 10 bases unexplained. There are 15 amino acids in the CDR3, from cysteine to phenylalanine inclusive. This entry keeps only the CDR3 DNA: 45 bases, framed from base 1. The germline V gene (reference sequence) sets CDR1 to MNHEY and CDR2 to SMNVEV.

The investigation overall reported the following: Proton-treated patients stayed relatively stable during treatment, while photon-treated patients lost naive T cells and TCR diversity and gained effector/memory populations. The survival association was assessed only in patients who died, and the authors presented better survival with proton therapy as a possibility rather than a demonstrated result. Across the cohort, an inverse correlation was found between a larger post-nadir drop in TCR diversity and overall survival time among patients who died. After the lymphocyte count nadir, repertoires from photon-treated patients showed oligoclonal expansion, particularly of CD8+ Temra cells, and this expansion drove the decline in diversity.

The sample consisted of peripheral blood, taken from a patient treated with proton-based radiotherapy. The sequence came from a woman in her seventies with pancreatic cancer. The chain uses TRBV27 and TRBJ2-1; TRBD2 aligns with 13 central bases. The CDR3 amino acid sequence is: CASTILGLAGHEQFF. The nucleotide sequence reads as follows: TGTGCCAGTACTATATTGGGACTAGCGGGACATGAGCAGTTCTTC.